The clone carrying this T cell receptor (beta chain) was recorded only once. Germline assignment: CDR1 MNHNY and CDR2 SVGAGI (reference sequence). V was cut by 5 bases and J by 7 bases, with 15 bases left in between. The CDR3 runs to 14 residues. Authors' processing steps: Amplification of reference gene primers was used by the study to estimate nucleated cell counts. TCRdb's copy holds only in-frame clones and misses some; the assay was immunoSEQ multiplex PCR. The DNA gave D and trimming, while V, J and clone size come from that table. Here the sample spans about 70,000 clones, more than 75% being singletons. These data belong to a study of blood T cell repertoires in COVID-19. Study-level information: Samples came from the United States, Italy and Spain, spanning acute and convalescent COVID-19.

The rearrangement uses TRBV6-6 and TRBJ1-5, with D perhaps TRBD1 (6 bases). The TCR originated in a woman aged 55-75 years with acute or convalescent COVID-19. Sequencing used peripheral blood. CDR3 region: CASSMTGGVQPQHF. The CDR3, as DNA: TGTGCCAGCAGTATGACAGGTGGGGTACAGCCCCAGCATTTT.